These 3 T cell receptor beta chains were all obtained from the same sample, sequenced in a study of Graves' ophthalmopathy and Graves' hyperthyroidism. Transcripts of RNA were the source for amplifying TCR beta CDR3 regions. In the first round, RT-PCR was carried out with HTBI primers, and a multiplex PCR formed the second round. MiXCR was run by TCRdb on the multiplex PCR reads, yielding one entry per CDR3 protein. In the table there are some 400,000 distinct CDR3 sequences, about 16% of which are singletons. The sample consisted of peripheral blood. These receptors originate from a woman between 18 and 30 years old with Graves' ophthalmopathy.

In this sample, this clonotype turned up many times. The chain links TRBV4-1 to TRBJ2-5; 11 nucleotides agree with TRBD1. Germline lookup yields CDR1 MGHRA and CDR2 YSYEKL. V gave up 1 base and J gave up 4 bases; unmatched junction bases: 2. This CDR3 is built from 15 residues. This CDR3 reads CASSQVDRGPETQYF. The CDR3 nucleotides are TGCGCCAGCAGCCAAGTGGACAGGGGGCCAGAGACCCAGTACTTC.

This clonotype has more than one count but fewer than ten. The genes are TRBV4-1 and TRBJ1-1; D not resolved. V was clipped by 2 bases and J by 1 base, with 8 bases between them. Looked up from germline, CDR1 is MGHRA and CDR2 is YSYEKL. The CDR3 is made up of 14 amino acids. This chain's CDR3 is CASSQPQRNTEAFF. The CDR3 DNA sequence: TGCGCCAGCAGCCAACCCCAGAGGAACACTGAAGCTTTCTTT.

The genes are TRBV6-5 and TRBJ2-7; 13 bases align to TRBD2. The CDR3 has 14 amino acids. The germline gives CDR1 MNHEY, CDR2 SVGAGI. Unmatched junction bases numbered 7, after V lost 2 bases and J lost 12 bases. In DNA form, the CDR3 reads TGTGCCAGCAGTTACGGACTAGCGGGAGCCGAGGGGTACTTC. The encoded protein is CASSYGLAGAEGYF.